This T cell receptor beta chain was documented in a study of cytomegalovirus exposure and HLA in healthy donors. Study observations and caveats: Later on, an analysis showed TCR association rates differing by HLA locus, with DRB1 the most and HLA-C the fewest. One variant, a missense change in DCLRE1C, was linked in a later analysis to TCR beta V- and J-gene trimming.

Notes on this clone: The target antigen is unknown.

Trimming cost V 1 base and J 1 base, with 11 bases left between them. Germline CDR1 is SGDLS and CDR2 is YYNGEE. There are 15 residues in the CDR3. 13 Jbeta primers and 60 Vbeta primers were used for the PCR. Produced via immunoSEQ multiplex PCR; TCRdb's table is partial and in-frame only. The repertoire has roughly 130,000 clones, 75% to 85% of them found once; the top ten carry 2% to 3%. The chain recombines TRBV9 with TRBJ1-1, with D maybe TRBD1 (6 bases). The source of this sequence is a man aged 25 to 45 in good health and CMV-seronegative. The sequenced sample consisted of PBMCs. The CDR3 nucleotides read TGTGCCAGCAGCGTACGAGGGGGAACGAACACTGAAGCTTTCTTT. Amino acid sequence: CASSVRGGTNTEAFF.